These 25 T cell receptor beta chains were sequenced from one sample in a study of shared clonotypes between healthy human individuals. Repertoires were generated with immunoSEQ multiplex PCR, while TCRdb's copy carries only in-frame clones and drops some. The repertoire holds over 2 million clones, approximately 94% seen once, with more than 0.95% in the top ten. Naive CD8 isolation took CD45RO-negative cells positively selected for CCR7 and excluded terminally differentiated effector memory CD45RA+ cells. What was sequenced was naive CD8+ T cells sorted from blood. The source of these receptors is a man aged 18 to 35 in good health.

The J gene is TRBJ1-2, the V gene TRBV6-5; TRBD1 matches at 9 bases. This CDR3 spans 15 amino acids. After removal of 5 bases from V and 5 bases from J, the junction contained 9 bases not matched to a gene. Germline V CDR1 and CDR2: MNHEY, SVGAGI. The CDR3 here is CASSPPGQGFYGYTF. The CDR3, as DNA: TGTGCCAGCAGTCCCCCGGGACAGGGTTTTTATGGCTACACCTTC.

This chain connects TRBV29-1 to TRBJ2-2, with a possible D match to TRBD2 (5 bases). Trimming stripped 3 bases from V and 1 base from J, with 6 bases between. This CDR3 has 13 amino acids. Germline V gene sequence: CDR1 SQVTM, CDR2 ANQGSEA. CDR3 in amino acids: CSVEGRNTGELFF. The CDR3 region has the DNA TGCAGCGTTGAGGGGAGGAACACCGGGGAGCTGTTTTTT.

Notes on this clone: Within the sample, other DNA sequences also encode this same CDR3. CDR3 residues: CASSLHRSYEQYF. In DNA form, the CDR3 reads TGTGCCAGCAGTTTACACAGATCCTACGAGCAGTACTTC. The V call is TRBV28, the J call TRBJ2-7; D not certain. The V gene lost 2 bases and the J gene lost 1 base, with 6 bases spanning the gap. Per germline, CDR1 MDHEN and CDR2 SYDVKM. The CDR3 covers 13 residues.

The gene calls are TRBV28 and TRBJ2-1; maybe TRBD2 (7 bases). Per germline, CDR1 MDHEN and CDR2 SYDVKM. V was clipped by 7 bases and J by 8 bases, with 12 bases between them. The length of the CDR3 is 12 residues. CDR3 sequence reads: CASTLGGDEQFF. The CDR3, as DNA: TGTGCCAGCACCTTAGGGGGGGATGAGCAGTTCTTC.

The chain recombines TRBV7-9 with TRBJ2-2; 13 bases are a match to TRBD2. After removal of 4 bases from V and 1 base from J, the junction contained 3 bases not matched to a gene. This CDR3 contains 17 residues. Germline V gene lookup returns CDR1 SEHNR and CDR2 FQNEAQ (reference sequence). The CDR3 region has the DNA TGTGCCAGCAGCTCCGGACTAGCGGGGGTGAACACCGGGGAGCTGTTTTTT. Encoded protein: CASSSGLAGVNTGELFF.

V gene TRBV19 combines with J gene TRBJ2-7; 8 positions agree with TRBD2. The junction had 6 bases not matched to a gene; V was cut back by 5 bases and J by 0 bases. Germline CDR1 LNHDA, CDR2 SQIVND (reference sequence). This CDR3 has 15 residues. CDR3 DNA: TGTGCCAGTAGTGCCGCGGGGGGAATCTCCTACGAGCAGTACTTC. Encoded protein: CASSAAGGISYEQYF.

The rearrangement joins TRBV6-6 to TRBJ1-1; 8 nucleotides line up with TRBD1. Germline V CDR1 and CDR2: MNHNY, SVGAGI (reference sequence). The CDR3 is made up of 14 amino acids. Losses at the gene ends were 4 bases for V and 6 bases for J; bases not matched to a gene: 7. CDR3 sequence reads: CASSLDRGIPEAFF. As DNA, the CDR3 is TGTGCCAGCAGTTTAGACAGGGGAATACCTGAAGCTTTCTTT.

The rearrangement links TRBV4-3 to TRBJ2-1; the match to TRBD2 covers 7 bases. The CDR3 totals 17 residues. The germline gives CDR1 LGHNA, CDR2 YSLEER. With 4 bases clipped from V and 8 bases from J, the junction kept 17 bases outside the gene matches. The CDR3 nucleotides are TGCGCCAGCAGCCGACACCCTAGCTGGGAGGGCCTGGATGAGCAGTTCTTC. As protein: CASSRHPSWEGLDEQFF.

The chain couples TRBV25-1 to TRBJ2-1; D possibly corresponds to TRBD1 (5 bases). The CDR3 covers 16 residues. Trimming took 5 bases from V and 7 from J, leaving 21 bases between them. The germline V gene has CDR1 MGHDK and CDR2 SYGVNS. The chain's CDR3 is CASSKMVQGVRNEQFF. The CDR3, as DNA: TGTGCCAGCAGTAAAATGGTCCAAGGGGTCCGGAATGAGCAGTTCTTC. Complete variable domain (other parts from reference TRBV25-1 and TRBJ2-1): EADIYQTPRYLVIGTGKKITLECSQTMGHDKMYWYQQDPGMELHLIHYSYGVNSTEKGDLSSESTVSRIRTEHFPLTLESARPSHTSQYLCASSKMVQGVRNEQFFGPGTRLTVL.

The V and J genes are TRBV6-1 and TRBJ2-3; the D gene could be TRBD1 or TRBD2 (5 bases each). Deletions cut 1 base from V and 0 bases from J, with 11 bases between. CDR1 and CDR2 (germline): MNHNS, SASEGT. The CDR3 totals 16 residues. The chain's CDR3 is CASSEVGALSTDTQYF. In DNA form, the CDR3 reads TGTGCCAGCAGTGAAGTCGGGGCCTTGAGCACAGATACGCAGTATTTT.

Comment on this clone: The junction does not match germline at one end; this may be a read error. This chain's CDR3 is CASSDLTEMNTGELFF. The CDR3 nucleotides read TGTGCTAGCAGCGATTTGACGGAGATGAACACCGGGGAGCTGTTTTTT. The genes are TRBV7-7 and TRBJ2-2; D ambiguous. CDR1 is SSHAT, CDR2 FNYEAQ, per germline (reference sequence). The CDR3 loop spans 16 amino acids.

Only one count was recorded for this clone. The genes are TRBV14 and TRBJ1-2; 7 bases agree with TRBD1. The V segment lost 4 bases and the J segment 8 bases; nucleotides outside the gene matches: 16. From germline, CDR1 is SGHDN and CDR2 FVKESK. The CDR3 is made up of 16 amino acids. DNA for the CDR3: TGTGCCAGCAGCCGCCGGGAGGGACAGCTAGGAGGCGGCTACACCTTC. Its translation is CASSRREGQLGGGYTF. The complete variable domain, with remaining parts taken from reference TRBV14 and TRBJ1-2, reads EAGVTQFPSHSVIEKGQTVTLRCDPISGHDNLYWYRRVMGKEIKFLLHFVKESKQDESGMPNNRFLAERTGGTYSTLKVQPAELEDSGVYFCASSRREGQLGGGYTFGSGTRLTVV.

The J gene is TRBJ2-1, the V gene TRBV29-1; D unresolved. Germline V gene sequence: CDR1 SQVTM, CDR2 ANQGSEA. There are 11 residues in the CDR3. Trimming cost V 3 bases and J 8 bases, with 8 bases left between them. The CDR3 reads CSVDLVDEQFF. CDR3 coding DNA: TGCAGCGTTGATTTAGTCGATGAGCAGTTCTTC.

The chain couples TRBV30 to TRBJ1-1, with 7 bases lining up with TRBD1. V lost 4 bases to trimming and J lost 5 bases; unmatched junction nucleotides: 7. The CDR3 is 13 residues long. Germline-derived CDR1 and CDR2 are GTSNPN and SVGIG (reference sequence). The CDR3 DNA reads TGTGCCTGGACGCAGGGGGTAGGGACTGAAGCTTTCTTT. Translation: CAWTQGVGTEAFF.

This clone has just one count. This chain joins TRBV29-1 and TRBJ1-2; 9 bases agree with TRBD1. V lost 6 bases, J lost 2 bases, and 10 bases stayed unmatched. Germline CDR1 reads SQVTM; CDR2 reads ANQGSEA. The CDR3 length is 15 residues. CDR3 coding DNA: TGCAGCGTCCCCACCGGACAGGGGAACAACTATGGCTACACCTTC. This encodes CSVPTGQGNNYGYTF. Combining the CDR3 with reference TRBV29-1 and TRBJ1-2 gives the whole variable domain SAVISQKPSRDICQRGTSLTIQCQVDSQVTMMFWYRQQPGQSLTLIATANQGSEATYESGFVIDKFPISRPNLTFSTLTVSNMSPEDSSIYLCSVPTGQGNNYGYTFGSGTRLTVV.

The gene calls are TRBV30 and TRBJ2-7; 8 bases agree with TRBD1. Germline values: CDR1 GTSNPN, CDR2 SVGIG (reference sequence). Unmatched junction bases numbered 18, after V lost 3 bases and J lost 5 bases. The length of the CDR3 is 17 residues. CDR3 bases: TGTGCCTGGAGGGATCACCGCGAACAGGGGGGATTGAACGAGCAGTACTTC. Its translation: CAWRDHREQGGLNEQYF. Variable domain in full (rest from reference TRBV30 and TRBJ2-7): SQTIHQWPATLVQPVGSPLSLECTVEGTSNPNLYWYRQAAGRGLQLLFYSVGIGQISSEVPQNLSASRPQDRQFILSSKKLLLSDSGFYLCAWRDHREQGGLNEQYFGPGTRLTVT.

CDR3 DNA: TGTGCCAGCAGTTCCACGGACAGTCCCTACGAGCAGTACTTC. The encoded protein is CASSSTDSPYEQYF. The V call is TRBV27, the J call TRBJ2-7; maybe TRBD1 (6 bases). The CDR3 sequence is 14 residues long. The germline CDR1 and CDR2 sequences are MNHEY and SMNVEV (reference sequence). The V and J ends lost 4 bases and 2 bases respectively, with 12 bases between them.

This clone occurred a few times. The chain combines TRBV7-2 with TRBJ2-5; no firm D call. The CDR3 consists of 13 residues. Germline V gives CDR1 SGHTA, CDR2 FQGNSA. V shed 5 bases and J shed 9 bases, with 16 bases lying between them. The CDR3 loop reads CASSRPPGEAQYF. In DNA form, the CDR3 reads TGTGCCAGCAGCCGCCCCCCGGGTGAGGCCCAGTACTTC.

The chain carries TRBV18 and TRBJ2-5, with a tentative D call TRBD2 (5 bases). Germline CDR1 is KGHSH and CDR2 is LQKENI. The CDR3 totals 14 residues. V lost 5 bases, J lost 2 bases, and 12 bases lay in between. Written as DNA, the CDR3 is TGTGCCAGCTCATCACGCCCGGGACAAGAGACCCAGTACTTC. Its translation is CASSSRPGQETQYF.

The gene calls are TRBV7-4 and TRBJ2-3; weak D call: TRBD2 (5 bases). CDR3 length: 13 residues. Germline CDR1 and CDR2: SGHVT and SQSDAQ. Trimming cost V 7 bases and J 2 bases, with 10 bases left between them. In DNA, the CDR3 is TGTGCCAGCAACAAACTAGTCACAGATACGCAGTATTTT. Its translation is CASNKLVTDTQYF.

The V call is TRBV27, the J call TRBJ1-5; D is ambiguous. CDR1 is MNHEY and CDR2 is SMNVEV in the germline V gene (reference sequence). The V end lost 8 bases, the J end lost 0 bases, and 14 bases lay between the germline ends. The CDR3 is 15 residues long. The CDR3 is CASGISLYSNQPQHF. The DNA for the CDR3 is TGTGCCAGCGGAATCTCTCTGTATAGCAATCAGCCCCAGCATTTT.

The chain uses TRBV5-1 and TRBJ2-7, with no clear D. The germline V and J ends were trimmed by 1 base and 1 base, with 9 bases remaining between them. Looked up from germline, CDR1 is SGHRS and CDR2 is YFSETQ. CDR3 length: 14 amino acids. The CDR3 loop reads CASSLIPESYEQYF. In DNA, the CDR3 is TGCGCCAGCAGCTTGATCCCGGAGTCCTACGAGCAGTACTTC.

The gene calls are TRBV9 and TRBJ1-4; D is unresolved. This CDR3 has 15 amino acids. Looked up from germline, CDR1 is SGDLS and CDR2 is YYNGEE. V lost 4 bases and J lost 5, with 15 bases in between. CDR3 in DNA: TGTGCCAGCAGCCCCCTACGCGTCCCGAATGAAAAACTGTTTTTT. This gives the protein CASSPLRVPNEKLFF.

This chain connects TRBV27 to TRBJ2-2; 7 positions agree with TRBD2. J gave up 7 bases and V 4 bases, and 6 bases lay outside the gene matches. The CDR3 contains 14 residues. Germline lookup yields CDR1 MNHEY and CDR2 SMNVEV (reference sequence). CDR3 nucleotide sequence: TGTGCCAGCAGTTCGGGCGGGAGCATCGGGGAGCTGTTTTTT. This encodes CASSSGGSIGELFF.

The chain's CDR3 is CATGPSYEQYF. The CDR3 bases are TGTGCCACCGGGCCCTCCTACGAGCAGTACTTC. The chain uses TRBV27 and TRBJ2-7; D remains ambiguous. V shed 10 bases and J shed 0 bases, with 7 bases lying between them. CDR3 length: 11 amino acids. Germline V lookup: CDR1 MNHEY, CDR2 SMNVEV (reference sequence).